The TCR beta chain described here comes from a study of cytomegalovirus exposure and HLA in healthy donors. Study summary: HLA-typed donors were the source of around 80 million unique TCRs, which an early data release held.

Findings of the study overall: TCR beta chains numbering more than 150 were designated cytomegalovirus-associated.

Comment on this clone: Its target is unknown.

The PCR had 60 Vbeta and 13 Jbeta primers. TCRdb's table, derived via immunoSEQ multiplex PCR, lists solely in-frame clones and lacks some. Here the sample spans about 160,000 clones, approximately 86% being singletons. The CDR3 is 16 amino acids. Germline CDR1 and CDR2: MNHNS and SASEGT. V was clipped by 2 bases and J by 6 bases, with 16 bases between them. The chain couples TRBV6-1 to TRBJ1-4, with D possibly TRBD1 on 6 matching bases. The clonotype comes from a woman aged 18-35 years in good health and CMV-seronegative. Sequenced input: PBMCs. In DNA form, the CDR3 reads TGTGCCAGCAGTGAAATACAGGGACGAGGGTATGAAAAACTGTTTTTT. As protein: CASSEIQGRGYEKLFF.